This entry lists 5 T cell receptor beta chains sequenced from one sample in a study of T cell responses to AZD1222 COVID-19 vaccine. The table came from immunoSEQ multiplex PCR; TCRdb's copy has only in-frame clones and leaves some out. Of roughly 120,000 clones in the sample, approximately 85% were seen once. Sequencing used peripheral blood, obtained on day 0 of AZD1222 vaccination. These receptors were obtained from an adult in good health.

This clone was seen only a few times. The rearrangement uses TRBV7-6 and TRBJ1-4, with D unresolved. There are 12 residues in the CDR3. V gave up 1 base and J gave up 8 bases, with 5 bases separating them. CDR1 SGHVS and CDR2 FNYEAQ come from the germline V gene. DNA for the CDR3: TGTGCCAGCAGCTTAGTTCCAGAAAAACTGTTTTTT. Protein product: CASSLVPEKLFF.

The chain recombines TRBV25-1 with TRBJ2-1; 8 positions agree with TRBD2. The CDR3 is 11 amino acids. The ends lost 5 bases at V and 16 bases at J; junction bases unmatched: 7. CDR1 is MGHDK, CDR2 SYGVNS, per germline. In nucleotides, the CDR3 is TGTGCCAGCAGTCCCGGGACTAGGGCCTTCTTC. Its translation: CASSPGTRAFF.

The genes are TRBV9 and TRBJ1-1, with D possibly matching TRBD1 (6 bases). The V and J ends lost 0 bases and 5 bases respectively, with 26 bases between them. The CDR3 covers 19 residues. The V gene's germline CDR1 is SGDLS and CDR2 YYNGEE. The CDR3 protein is CASSVGVVGGLKRRTEAFF. The CDR3 region has the DNA TGTGCCAGCAGCGTAGGGGTTGTGGGGGGCCTAAAGAGACGGACTGAAGCTTTCTTT.

The J gene is TRBJ1-3, the V gene TRBV12-3 or TRBV12-4; D is unresolved. V was shortened by 6 bases and J by 6 bases, with 9 bases between the two germline ends. The length of the CDR3 is 12 residues. CDR3 loop: CASSPVLNTIYF. CDR3 nucleotides: TGTGCCAGCAGCCCCGTCCTAAACACCATATATTTT.

DNA of the CDR3: TGTGCCAGTAGTATAGGGGCAAATCATAATTCACCCCTCCACTTT. Translated, it gives CASSIGANHNSPLHF. The rearrangement uses TRBV19 and TRBJ1-6; D gene unclear. Trimming removed 1 base from V and 5 bases from J, with 9 bases in between. Per germline, CDR1 LNHDA and CDR2 SQIVND (reference sequence). The CDR3 extends over 15 amino acids.